The clone carrying this T cell receptor (beta chain) is classed as large. Its specificity is not known. There are 16 residues in the CDR3. Germline V gene sequence: CDR1 LGHNA, CDR2 YSLEER. V lost 0 bases and J 1 base, leaving 12 bases between the germline ends. The sample comes from a study of CD8 T cell repertoires and HIV-1 epitope variants. In the study overall: Epitopes were three Gag families plus Nef HW9 and YT9.

The protocol was immunoSEQ multiplex PCR, while the TCRdb copy is restricted to in-frame clones and leaves out a portion. Among just over 2,500 clones listed, roughly 70% were seen once. Findings of the study overall: Beta chains alone show antigen proliferation, not cytokine profile or function.

The clonotype originates from a male donor with HIV. V is TRBV4-3 and J is TRBJ1-1, with D perhaps TRBD1 (5 bases). Sequencing was carried out using cultured CD8+ T cells derived from PBMCs. DNA for the CDR3: TGCGCCAGCAGCCAAGATGTTGGGCAGGGGAACACTGAAGCTTTCTTT. Residues: CASSQDVGQGNTEAFF.